The clone carrying this T cell receptor beta chain was seen at least ten times. These data are taken from a study of regulatory T cells in long-lasting Graves disease. For TCR beta, libraries came from iRepertoire HTBI primers and Arm-PCR of CDR3 regions. In TCRdb, the multiplex PCR reads were re-called with MiXCR into one record per CDR3 protein. The table records 530,000 or so distinct CDR3 sequences, 15% to 20% of them present only once. The time point was: newly diagnosed GD, antithyroid drugs for less than 3 months. Extracted RNA from PBMCs served as the source of the TCR library. Blood from the periphery, approximately 8.6 milliliters in all, was drawn into EDTA tubes. This same sample was also taken into another study, of T cells in Graves' hyperthyroidism and ophthalmopathy. That investigation notes: The HTBI primer set served for first-round RT-PCR of the TCR CDR3.

This TCR came from a man in his late teens or twenties with Graves disease. Sequencing was performed on peripheral blood mononuclear cells (PBMCs), taken at new diagnosis, from a patient treated with antithyroid drugs.

CDR3 loop: CASSLWGQVSAEAFF. The CDR3 DNA sequence: TGTGCCAGCAGTTTATGGGGACAGGTGTCCGCTGAAGCTTTCTTT. The gene calls are TRBV28 and TRBJ1-1; TRBD1 matches 8 bases. With V trimmed by 0 bases and J by 6 bases, 6 bases remained unmatched. Germline CDR1 reads MDHEN; CDR2 reads SYDVKM. This CDR3 contains 15 residues.